The clone carrying this TCR beta chain has a handful of counts. Antigen specificity is unknown. The record originates from a study of cytomegalovirus exposure and HLA in healthy donors. Study findings and constraints: The productive fraction for most TCR beta V segments was about 87% or about 30% in an earlier analysis.

The CDR3 is 15 residues long. V was shortened by 0 bases and J by 4 bases, with 13 bases between the two germline ends. CDR1 is SGHTS and CDR2 is YDEGEE in the germline V gene. 13 Jbeta primers and 60 Vbeta primers were used for the PCR. Clones were sequenced by immunoSEQ multiplex PCR, and TCRdb holds only the in-frame ones, with some missing. In the table there are about 130,000 clones, around 81% of which are singletons. The sequenced sample was PBMCs. This sequence originates from a woman aged 45-60 years in good health and CMV-seronegative. V gene TRBV5-8 combines with J gene TRBJ1-1; no firm D call. The CDR3 DNA reads as TGTGCCAGCAGCTTGGGGGTCGTCCCGGGCACTGAAGCTTTCTTT. This gives the protein CASSLGVVPGTEAFF. Together with reference TRBV5-8 and TRBJ1-1, the CDR3 gives the full variable domain: EAGVTQSPTHLIKTRGQQATLRCSPISGHTSVYWYQQALGLGLQFLLWYDEGEERNRGNFPPRFSGRQFPNYSSELNVNALELEDSALYLCASSLGVVPGTEAFFGQGTRLTVV.